This T cell receptor beta chain was profiled in a study of cytomegalovirus exposure and HLA in healthy donors. This clone showed up just once. Its antigen is not known. 13 Jbeta primers and 60 Vbeta primers were used for the PCR. Libraries were prepared by immunoSEQ multiplex PCR; TCRdb keeps only in-frame clonotypes and omits some of them. The sample holds some 150,000 clones, around 76% seen once. Study observations and caveats: Three chains tied to CMV proved CMV antigen-specific in vitro. The productive fraction for most TCR beta V segments was about 87% or about 30% in an earlier analysis.

The sample was PBMCs. The receptor was isolated from a man between 18 and 29 years old in good health and CMV-seronegative.

The CDR3 bases are TGCAGCGTGAGAACAGGGGGCGGATACATTCAGTACTTC. Translating gives CSVRTGGGYIQYF. V is TRBV29-1 and J is TRBJ2-4; 9 bases are shared with TRBD1. The CDR3 is made up of 13 amino acids. Unmatched junction bases numbered 8, after V lost 6 bases and J lost 8 bases. Per the germline V gene, CDR1 is SQVTM and CDR2 is ANQGSEA.